This TCR beta chain was retrieved from a study of T cell changes during pregnancy in multiple sclerosis. With V trimmed by 3 bases and J by 7 bases, 8 bases remained unmatched. The CDR3 extends over 16 amino acids. Germline V gene sequence: CDR1 MNHEY, CDR2 SMNVEV (reference sequence). The method was immunoSEQ multiplex PCR; TCRdb's version includes in-frame clones alone and lacks a portion of them. The sample has 81,000 or so clones, about 91% seen once. The source of this sequence is a female donor in good health, serving as a control in a pregnancy study. Some clones in this sample may be carry-over from other donors' samples. The V gene is TRBV27, the J gene TRBJ2-7; TRBD2 agrees at 14 bases. Sample: PBMCs, taken in the first trimester of pregnancy. The CDR3 coding sequence is TGTGCCAGCAGTTTTCGACTAGCGGGAGGGGTGGGGGAGCAGTACTTC. Its protein is CASSFRLAGGVGEQYF.